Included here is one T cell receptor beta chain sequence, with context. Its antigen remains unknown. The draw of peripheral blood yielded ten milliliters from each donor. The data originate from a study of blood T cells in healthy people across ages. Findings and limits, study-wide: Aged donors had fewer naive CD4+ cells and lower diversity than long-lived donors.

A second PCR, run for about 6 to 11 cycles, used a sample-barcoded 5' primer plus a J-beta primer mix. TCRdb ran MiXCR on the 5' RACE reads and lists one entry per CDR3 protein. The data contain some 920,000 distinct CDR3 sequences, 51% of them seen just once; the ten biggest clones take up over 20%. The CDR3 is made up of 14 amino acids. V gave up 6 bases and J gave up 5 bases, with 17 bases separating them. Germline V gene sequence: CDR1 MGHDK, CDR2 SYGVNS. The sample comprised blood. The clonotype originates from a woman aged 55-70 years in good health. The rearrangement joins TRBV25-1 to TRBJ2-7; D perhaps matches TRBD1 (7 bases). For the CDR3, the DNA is TGTGCCAGCAGCCCAGCAGGGGGGAACAACGAGCAGTACTTC. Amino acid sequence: CASSPAGGNNEQYF.